This passage covers 22 T cell receptor beta chains from one sample sequenced in a study of blood T cell repertoires in COVID-19. The repertoire was sequenced with immunoSEQ multiplex PCR; TCRdb's copy has only in-frame clones and lacks some. Seen here are approximately 90,000 clones, roughly nine tenths observed once, and the top ten hold 1.5% to 2%. Source material: peripheral blood. All receptors come from a man aged 60-69 years with acute or convalescent COVID-19.

The J gene is TRBJ1-5, the V gene TRBV19; D remains ambiguous. The germline gives CDR1 LNHDA, CDR2 SQIVND (reference sequence). This CDR3 contains 15 residues. V was pared by 5 bases and J by 3 bases, with 14 bases between. Written as DNA, the CDR3 is TGTGCCAGTAGTCGCCGTGGGGAGCTCAATCAGCCCCAGCATTTT. Encoded protein: CASSRRGELNQPQHF.

The chain recombines TRBV5-1 with TRBJ2-3, with 12 bases matching TRBD2. The V segment lost 4 bases and the J segment 5 bases; nucleotides outside the gene matches: 8. CDR1 is SGHRS and CDR2 is YFSETQ in the germline V gene. The CDR3 consists of 16 residues. The DNA of the CDR3 is TGCGCCAGCAGCCAACCTAGCGGGGGGGTCGAAGATACGCAGTATTTT. Residues: CASSQPSGGVEDTQYF. Looking up the rest from reference TRBV5-1 and TRBJ2-3 gives the full variable domain: KAGVTQTPRYLIKTRGQQVTLSCSPISGHRSVSWYQQTPGQGLQFLFEYFSETQRNKGNFPGRFSGRQFSNSRSEMNVSTLELGDSALYLCASSQPSGGVEDTQYFGPGTRLTVL.

V and J are TRBV2 and TRBJ1-6; 7 bases match TRBD1. This CDR3 comprises 13 residues. Unmatched junction bases numbered 10, after V lost 11 bases and J lost 9 bases. From germline, CDR1 is SNHLY and CDR2 FYNNEI. The DNA of the CDR3 is TGTGCCGGAACCCGGGACAGAAGTTCACCCCTCCACTTT. Amino acids: CAGTRDRSSPLHF. The whole variable domain, filled in from reference TRBV2 and TRBJ1-6, reads EPEVTQTPSHQVTQMGQEVILRCVPISNHLYFYWYRQILGQKVEFLVSFYNNEISEKSEIFDDQFSVERPDGSNFTLKIRSTKLEDSAMYFCAGTRDRSSPLHFGNGTRLTVT.

The chain has TRBV5-8 and TRBJ1-4; TRBD1 aligns across 9 bases. This CDR3 spans 14 amino acids. After removal of 3 bases from V and 5 bases from J, the junction contained 2 bases not matched to a gene. The germline V gene encodes CDR1 SGHTS and CDR2 YDEGEE. CDR3 residues: CASSYGTGNEKLFF. CDR3 sequence (DNA): TGTGCCAGCAGCTATGGGACAGGGAATGAAAAACTGTTTTTT.

The gene calls are TRBV7-2 and TRBJ2-7; 9 nucleotides line up with TRBD1. The germline CDR1 and CDR2 sequences are SGHTA and FQGNSA. Trimming took 2 bases from V and 6 from J; bases not matched to a gene: 8. The CDR3 runs to 15 residues. The CDR3 sequence: CASSLLGQGRLEQYF. DNA for the CDR3: TGTGCCAGCAGCTTATTGGGACAGGGAAGGCTCGAGCAGTACTTC.

In its sample, this clone was seen once. The V and J genes are TRBV5-5 and TRBJ1-2; TRBD1 matches at 11 bases. The CDR3 is 16 amino acids. Germline V gene lookup returns CDR1 SGHKS and CDR2 YYEKEE (reference sequence). The V and J ends lost 4 bases and 6 bases, in that order; junction bases with no gene match: 11. The CDR3 DNA reads TGTGCCAGCAGCCAACGAATTGGACAGGGGGCCGATGGCTACACCTTC. It specifies CASSQRIGQGADGYTF.

The rearrangement uses TRBV5-6 and TRBJ1-1; D perhaps matches TRBD1 (5 bases). CDR1 and CDR2 (germline): SGHDT, YYEEEE. Trimming removed 3 bases from V and 11 bases from J, with 20 bases in between. This CDR3 is built from 14 residues. In DNA form, the CDR3 reads TGTGCCAGCAGCTCCCGGGACCCACCCCGGGAGGCTTTCTTT. Translating it yields CASSSRDPPREAFF.

The chain combines TRBV5-1 with TRBJ1-1, with D uncertain. This CDR3 comprises 15 residues. The V gene's germline CDR1 is SGHRS and CDR2 YFSETQ. The V and J ends lost 2 bases and 1 base respectively, with 12 bases between them. The CDR3 DNA sequence: TGCGCCAGCAGCTTTTCAGCGTTACCGAACACTGAAGCTTTCTTT. Its translation: CASSFSALPNTEAFF.

The CDR3, as DNA: TGTGCCAGCAAAATAACAGGGGGGACGAGGGGCTACACCTTC. Translating gives CASKITGGTRGYTF. The gene calls are TRBV28 and TRBJ1-2, with TRBD1 identical over 8 bases. Germline V gene data show CDR1 as MDHEN and CDR2 as SYDVKM. The CDR3 spans 14 residues. Trimming at V came to 7 bases and at J to 8 bases, leaving 12 bases not matched to a gene.

In DNA form, the CDR3 reads TGTGCCAGCAGTGGGGGCGGACAGGGCAATGAAAAACTGTTTTTT. Translation gives CASSGGGQGNEKLFF. The chain employs TRBV28 and TRBJ1-4, with TRBD1 matching 8 bases. J lost 5 bases, V lost 5 bases, and 7 bases had no gene match. This CDR3 has 15 amino acids. Germline V lookup: CDR1 MDHEN, CDR2 SYDVKM.

The gene calls are TRBV5-4 and TRBJ1-1; D unresolved. CDR3 length: 14 residues. Trimming shortened V by 4 bases and J by 11 bases, and 21 bases separated the two germline ends. In germline, CDR1 is SGHNT, CDR2 YYREEE (reference sequence). CDR3 protein: CASSISGIPTGAFF. CDR3 sequence (DNA): TGTGCCAGCAGCATATCCGGGATTCCTACGGGGGCTTTCTTT.

This chain joins TRBV10-3 and TRBJ2-5, with no clear D. Germline CDR1 ENHRY, CDR2 SYGVKD. Trimming left V 9 bases short and J 4 bases short, with 12 bases between. The CDR3 spans 12 residues. The chain's CDR3 is CAIWAPGETQYF. The CDR3 DNA reads as TGTGCCATTTGGGCCCCTGGAGAGACCCAGTACTTC.

This sequence joins TRBV12-5 and TRBJ1-1; 7 bases line up with TRBD1. There are 14 residues in the CDR3. Germline CDR1 LGHNT, CDR2 FRNRAP. V dropped 3 bases and J dropped 4; count of bases not matched to a gene: 5. The CDR3, as DNA: TGTGCTAGTGGTTTATCTACAGGGGCCACTGAAGCTTTCTTT. Amino acids: CASGLSTGATEAFF.

The genes are TRBV5-4 and TRBJ2-7, with D maybe TRBD2 (7 bases). The CDR3 has 16 residues. V was clipped by 3 bases and J by 3 bases, with 19 bases between them. CDR1 SGHNT and CDR2 YYREEE come from the germline V gene (reference sequence). The CDR3: CASSSKGGAFVYEQYF. CDR3 DNA sequence: TGTGCCAGCAGCTCCAAAGGGGGGGCGTTCGTCTACGAGCAGTACTTC.

V is TRBV6-5 and J is TRBJ1-6, with TRBD1 as a possible D gene (5 bases). The CDR3 has 15 residues. Germline values: CDR1 MNHEY, CDR2 SVGAGI. Trimming pared 3 bases from V and 6 bases from J, leaving 12 bases between. The CDR3 DNA reads as TGTGCCAGCAGTTATCAGGGTATTCGTAATTCACCCCTCCACTTT. Its translation is CASSYQGIRNSPLHF.

This sequence joins TRBV7-2 and TRBJ1-5; TRBD1 matches at 7 bases. The CDR3 loop spans 16 amino acids. The V gene end was trimmed by 4 bases and the J gene end by 5 bases; junction bases not matched to a gene: 11. Germline assignment: CDR1 SGHTA and CDR2 FQGNSA. The CDR3 DNA reads TGTGCCAGCAGCTCTTCAGGGGGAGGTGGACATCAGCCCCAGCATTTT. It encodes CASSSSGGGGHQPQHF.

The chain has TRBV2 and TRBJ1-5; the match to TRBD1 covers 7 bases. CDR1 is SNHLY and CDR2 is FYNNEI in the germline V gene. This CDR3 region has 14 residues. J lost 5 bases, V lost 7 bases, and 8 bases had no gene match. DNA for the CDR3: TGTGCCAGCACGTCAGGGGGTTGGGATCAGCCCCAGCATTTT. The encoded protein is CASTSGGWDQPQHF.

The rearrangement joins TRBV7-2 to TRBJ2-5; D possibly corresponds to TRBD1 (6 bases). This CDR3 contains 15 residues. Trimming left V 5 bases short and J 1 base short, with 14 bases between. Germline lookup yields CDR1 SGHTA and CDR2 FQGNSA. This CDR3 is CASSRSLGAQETQYF. The DNA for the CDR3 is TGTGCCAGCAGCCGGAGCCTGGGGGCCCAAGAGACCCAGTACTTC.

The V and J genes are TRBV18 and TRBJ1-1; TRBD1 aligns across 9 bases. This CDR3 has 14 residues. V gave up 4 bases and J gave up 6 bases; unmatched junction bases: 6. In germline, CDR1 is KGHSH, CDR2 LQKENI. CDR3 DNA: TGTGCCAGCTCACTCGACAGGGGGGTCGCTGAAGCTTTCTTT. As protein: CASSLDRGVAEAFF.

This chain links TRBV12-5 with TRBJ2-7; weak D call: TRBD1 (5 bases). V lost 8 bases and J lost 4, with 18 bases in between. Germline CDR1 and CDR2: LGHNT and FRNRAP. The CDR3 is 14 residues long. As DNA, the CDR3 is TGTGCTAGTACTGGGCAGGGTATTAGGTACGAGCAGTACTTC. It is translated as CASTGQGIRYEQYF.

This chain joins TRBV6-5 and TRBJ1-1; perhaps TRBD1 as D (5 bases). The CDR3 length is 11 residues. V gave up 7 bases and J gave up 7 bases, with 10 bases separating them. The V gene's germline CDR1 is MNHEY and CDR2 SVGAGI. The CDR3 bases are TGTGCCAGCACCAACGGGGGTGAAGCTTTCTTT. Its translation: CASTNGGEAFF.

This chain uses TRBV11-3 with TRBJ1-1, with D perhaps TRBD1 (5 bases). This CDR3 is 15 amino acids long. Trimming removed 3 bases from V and 1 base from J, with 12 bases in between. Germline V gene lookup returns CDR1 SGHNT and CDR2 YENEEA. The CDR3 DNA reads as TGTGCCAGCAGCTTCTCAGGGCAAGGGAACACTGAAGCTTTCTTT. It codes for CASSFSGQGNTEAFF.